These 24 T cell receptor beta chains originate from one sample sequenced in a study of CD8+CD57+ T cells in acquired aplastic anemia. Profiling of TCR beta VDJ combinations and CDR3 sequences used genomic DNA as template. TCRdb processed the reads anew with MiXCR; each CDR3 protein has one entry. The table has 250,000 to 300,000 distinct CDR3 sequences, around 60% seen once. The specimen sequenced was sorted CD4+, CD8+, or CD8+CD57+ T cells (not recorded which) from PBMCs. These receptors were obtained from a human donor with severe aplastic anemia or a healthy control (not recorded which).

This clonotype was counted a few times. The CDR3 DNA reads as TGTGCCAGCAGCTTAGGCCTTGGGGTCTGGGAGACCCAGTACTTC. Translation gives CASSLGLGVWETQYF. The chain combines TRBV7-8 with TRBJ2-5; D gene unclear. Germline V lookup: CDR1 SGHVS, CDR2 FQNEAQ. The length of the CDR3 is 15 residues. Trimming removed 1 base at V and 5 bases at J, with 14 bases between.

The rearrangement links TRBV29-1 to TRBJ1-2; D is undetermined. CDR3 length: 11 residues. Germline lookup yields CDR1 SQVTM and CDR2 ANQGSEA. V shed 3 bases and J shed 6 bases, with 8 bases lying between them. CDR3 sequence reads: CSVDPFDGYTF. DNA for the CDR3: TGCAGCGTTGATCCGTTCGATGGCTACACCTTC.

The table lists this clonotype with a count of one. The V gene is TRBV29-1, the J gene TRBJ2-2; D is unclear. Deletions cut 8 bases from V and 0 bases from J, with 16 bases between. Germline loops: CDR1 SQVTM, CDR2 ANQGSEA. The CDR3 sequence is 15 residues long. This chain's CDR3 is CSYQVGPTNTGELFF. CDR3 nucleotide sequence: TGCAGCTACCAAGTAGGGCCTACGAACACCGGGGAGCTGTTTTTT.

The chain uses TRBV7-3 and TRBJ2-5, with D perhaps matching TRBD1 or TRBD2 (5 bases each). CDR1 is SGHTA, CDR2 FQGTGA, per germline. Trimming stripped 5 bases from V and 1 base from J, with 20 bases between. This CDR3 comprises 17 residues. Here the CDR3 reads CASSRGKLDGAQETQYF. CDR3 nucleotides: TGTGCCAGCAGCCGAGGGAAATTAGACGGGGCCCAAGAGACCCAGTACTTC.

The rearrangement links TRBV15 to TRBJ1-2, with a tentative D call TRBD1 (5 bases). Germline CDR1 LNHNV, CDR2 YYDKDF (reference sequence). Trimming took off 1 base at V and 0 bases at J, with 15 bases between the two ends. CDR3 length: 17 residues. The chain's CDR3 is CATSRVATAKPNYGYTF. The CDR3 DNA sequence: TGTGCCACCAGCAGAGTCGCGACAGCGAAGCCTAACTATGGCTACACCTTC.

J is TRBJ2-5 and V is TRBV29-1; D possibly uses TRBD1 or TRBD2 (5 bases each). From germline, CDR1 is SQVTM and CDR2 ANQGSEA. The CDR3 spans 16 residues. V shed 6 bases and J shed 3 bases, with 23 bases lying between them. The CDR3 sequence: CSVPAPAGARKETQYF. CDR3 bases: TGCAGCGTGCCAGCACCCGCCGGGGCTAGAAAAGAGACCCAGTACTTC.

The chain has TRBV4-1 and TRBJ2-1, with 7 nucleotides matching TRBD1. With 1 base clipped from V and 15 bases from J, the junction kept 9 bases outside the gene matches. CDR1 MGHRA and CDR2 YSYEKL come from the germline V gene. This CDR3 has 13 amino acids. CDR3 region: CASSQAGTAVGFF. CDR3 in DNA: TGCGCCAGCAGCCAAGCAGGGACAGCCGTGGGGTTCTTC.

Points on this clonotype: A junction boundary mismatches the germline segment, possibly from a read error. This chain uses TRBV24-1 with TRBJ2-1; TRBD1 might be the D (6 bases). Germline V gene sequence: CDR1 KGHDR, CDR2 SFDVKD. The CDR3 has 10 residues. The CDR3 reads CASRGGEQFF. The CDR3 DNA is TGTGCCTCCAGGGGTGGAGAGCAGTTCTTC.

This sequence joins TRBV10-3 and TRBJ1-1, with TRBD1 identical over 7 bases. Germline CDR1 ENHRY, CDR2 SYGVKD. The trim removed 11 bases at V and 1 base at J, leaving 7 bases unmatched. The CDR3 spans 13 residues. The CDR3: CAVNRGKNTEAFF. The CDR3 nucleotides are TGTGCCGTCAACAGGGGAAAGAACACTGAAGCTTTCTTT.

This clonotype was recorded at least ten times. The chain recombines TRBV25-1 with TRBJ1-1, with D tentatively TRBD1 (5 bases). V was clipped by 1 base and J by 1 base, with 10 bases between them. The CDR3 runs to 15 residues. The germline gives CDR1 MGHDK, CDR2 SYGVNS. CDR3 loop: CASSEWAGSNTEAFF. In DNA form, the CDR3 reads TGTGCCAGCAGTGAATGGGCAGGGTCGAACACTGAAGCTTTCTTT.

On this clonotype: At one end, the junction sequence differs from germline, possibly due to a read error. This chain joins TRBV5-1 and TRBJ2-5; tentative D call: TRBD2 (5 bases). CDR1 and CDR2 (germline): SGHRS, YFSETQ. The CDR3 loop spans 13 amino acids. The CDR3 DNA reads as TGTGCCAGCAGCCAAGGACTGTGGGAGACCCAGTACTTC. Its translation: CASSQGLWETQYF.

This chain connects TRBV28 to TRBJ2-2; D not certain. Germline values: CDR1 MDHEN, CDR2 SYDVKM. V lost 7 bases and J lost 5, with 14 bases in between. The CDR3 extends over 14 amino acids. The CDR3, as DNA: TGTGCCAGCAAGATTGGCTTGGTGACCGGGGAGCTGTTTTTT. It translates to CASKIGLVTGELFF. The full variable domain, rest sourced from reference TRBV28 and TRBJ2-2, is DVKVTQSSRYLVKRTGEKVFLECVQDMDHENMFWYRQDPGLGLRLIYFSYDVKMKEKGDIPEGYSVSREKKERFSLILESASTNQTSMYLCASKIGLVTGELFFGEGSRLTVL.

The chain uses TRBV19 and TRBJ2-3, with a weak D call TRBD2 (6 bases). In germline, CDR1 is LNHDA, CDR2 SQIVND (reference sequence). There are 16 residues in the CDR3. V shed 3 bases and J shed 0 bases, with 13 bases lying between them. DNA of the CDR3: TGTGCCAGTAGTATCAAGTTAGCGGCGAGCACAGATACGCAGTATTTT. It encodes CASSIKLAASTDTQYF.

As for this clonotype: The junction shows a germline mismatch at one end, possibly a read error. The chain recombines TRBV24-1 with TRBJ2-1; a weak D match, TRBD1 (5 bases). The CDR3 consists of 16 residues. Per the germline V gene, CDR1 is KGHDR and CDR2 is SFDVKD. This CDR3 is CATSGLRTSSYNEQFF. The CDR3, as DNA: TGCGCCACCAGTGGTCTTAGGACAAGCTCCTACAATGAGCAGTTCTTC.

This clonotype was seen ten or more times. The chain joins TRBV24-1 to TRBJ2-5; 7 bases align to TRBD1. The junction had 10 bases not matched to a gene; V was cut back by 2 bases and J by 2 bases. The CDR3 has 17 residues. Germline loops: CDR1 KGHDR, CDR2 SFDVKD. Here the CDR3 DNA reads TGTGCCACCAGTGATTCGGGGAAGGGACAGAGACAAGAGACCCAGTACTTC. Residues: CATSDSGKGQRQETQYF.

This clonotype was seen ten or more times. The chain joins TRBV18 to TRBJ1-6, with D maybe TRBD1 (5 bases). CDR1 and CDR2 from the germline V gene are KGHSH and LQKENI. V shed 3 bases and J shed 5 bases, with 14 bases lying between them. This CDR3 region has 16 residues. The CDR3 DNA reads TGTGCCAGCTCACCCCGGGTCCAGACAGATAATTCACCCCTCCACTTT. Amino acids: CASSPRVQTDNSPLHF.

This chain links TRBV24-1 with TRBJ1-2; 9 bases are shared with TRBD1. The J segment lost 8 bases and the V segment lost 0 bases, leaving 6 bases of the junction unmatched. CDR1 and CDR2 (germline): KGHDR, SFDVKD. The CDR3 length is 15 residues. The CDR3 loop reads CATSDLRRTGEGYTF. CDR3 sequence (DNA): TGTGCCACCAGTGATTTGAGACGGACAGGGGAGGGCTACACCTTC.

Worth noting for this clonotype: The junction and the germline gene differ at one end; a read error may be behind it. The chain combines TRBV7-2 with TRBJ2-7, with 9 bases aligning to TRBD2. The CDR3 is 15 amino acids. Germline assignment: CDR1 SGHTA and CDR2 FQGNSA. Here the CDR3 DNA reads TGCGCCAGCAGCCAAATGGCGGGAGGGTCCTACGAGCAGTACTTC. The encoded protein is CASSQMAGGSYEQYF.

This clonotype was seen at least ten times. The genes are TRBV3-1 and TRBJ2-3; no clear D. Per germline, CDR1 LGHDT and CDR2 YNNKEL (reference sequence). Trimming pared 2 bases from V and 2 bases from J, leaving 14 bases between. The CDR3 length is 16 residues. The CDR3 DNA follows: TGTGCCAGCAGCCAACGTTACCCACAGCCCACAGATACGCAGTATTTT. Its translation is CASSQRYPQPTDTQYF.

The rearrangement uses TRBV6-5 and TRBJ2-1; the D call may be TRBD1 or TRBD2 (5 bases each). Germline loops: CDR1 MNHEY, CDR2 SVGAGI. The CDR3 runs 12 residues. Trimming took off 6 bases at V and 8 bases at J, with 11 bases between the two ends. CDR3 in amino acids: CASRRGIDEQFF. In DNA form, the CDR3 reads TGTGCCAGCAGGAGGGGAATCGATGAGCAGTTCTTC.

A remark on this clonotype: This may stem from a read error, because a much larger clone lies one nucleotide away. J is TRBJ1-5 and V is TRBV5-5, with D perhaps matching TRBD1 (6 bases). This CDR3 contains 15 residues. Germline V gene data show CDR1 as SGHKS and CDR2 as YYEKEE (reference sequence). Trimming removed 0 bases from V and 5 bases from J, with 12 bases in between. The CDR3 loop reads CASSLDYQGYQPQHF. The DNA of the CDR3 is TGTGCCAGCAGCTTGGATTATCAGGGGTATCAGCCCCAGCATTTT. Based on the CDR3 plus reference TRBV5-5 and TRBJ1-5, the full variable domain is DAGVTQSPTHLIKTRGQQVTLRCSPISGHKSVSWYQQVLGQGPQFIFQYYEKEERGRGNFPDRFSARQFPNYSSELNVNALLLGDSALYLCASSLDYQGYQPQHFGDGTRLSIL.

J is TRBJ1-5 and V is TRBV19; D ambiguous. Trimming stripped 6 bases from V and 4 bases from J, with 13 bases between. There are 14 residues in the CDR3. Germline CDR1 and CDR2: LNHDA and SQIVND (reference sequence). As DNA, the CDR3 is TGTGCCAGTAGGGGAGGAATCGGAAATCAGCCCCAGCATTTT. Its protein is CASRGGIGNQPQHF.

In the case of this clonotype: The junction does not match germline at one end; this may be a read error. The V and J genes are TRBV7-2 and TRBJ2-1; 7 bases agree with TRBD2. The CDR3 sequence is 16 residues long. The germline V gene has CDR1 SGHTA and CDR2 FQGNSA. CDR3 residues: CASSLVTALGGNGQFF. The CDR3, as DNA: TGTGCCAGCAGCTTAGTTACAGCGTTGGGGGGGAATGGGCAGTTCTTC.

Many counts were recorded for this clonotype. The chain employs TRBV7-9 and TRBJ2-1, with 8 bases fitting TRBD2. This CDR3 comprises 16 residues. Germline CDR1 reads SEHNR; CDR2 reads FQNEAQ (reference sequence). Germline trimming cut 3 bases from V and 1 base from J; bases unmatched to any gene: 5. DNA of the CDR3: TGTGCCAGCAGCTTGTCGCTAGCGGGTTCCTACAATGAGCAGTTCTTC. Its protein is CASSLSLAGSYNEQFF.